Listed here are 25 T cell receptor beta chains from one sample, sequenced in a study of cytomegalovirus exposure and HLA in healthy donors (TCRdb year 2017). Library generation was performed with the immunoSEQ multiplex PCR assay. The multiplex PCR relied on a mix of 60 forward primers for TCR Vbeta segments and 13 reverse primers for TCR Jbeta segments. TCRdb carries this immuneACCESS record with in-frame sequences only. Its versions omit some clonotypes, under half of them owing to an unresolved V gene in the studies checked, with the rest unexplained. Across this sample there are around 200,000 clones, with 80% to 85% seen only once. In total, the top ten clones hold less than 3% of the sample. Sequences were obtained from PBMCs. The receptors here all came from a woman in her thirties or forties in good health and CMV-seronegative.

Here the CDR3 reads CASSPIQGILNEKLFF. CDR3 nucleotide sequence: TGTGCCAGCTCACCCATACAGGGGATCCTTAATGAAAAACTGTTTTTT. The chain joins TRBV18 to TRBJ1-4, with 7 bases lining up with TRBD1. The CDR3 has 16 amino acids. V shed 3 bases and J 4 bases; nucleotides not matched to a gene: 8. The germline V gene encodes CDR1 KGHSH and CDR2 LQKENI. The full variable domain, rest sourced from reference TRBV18 and TRBJ1-4, is NAGVMQNPRHLVRRRGQEARLRCSPMKGHSHVYWYRQLPEEGLKFMVYLQKENIIDESGMPKERFSAEFPKEGPSILRIQQVVRGDSAAYFCASSPIQGILNEKLFFGSGTQLSVL.

The rearrangement joins TRBV10-3 to TRBJ2-5, with 12 nucleotides matching TRBD2. CDR1 and CDR2 from the germline V gene are ENHRY and SYGVKD. The CDR3 has 14 amino acids. V was clipped by 6 bases and J by 4 bases; unmatched bases: 3. The CDR3 coding sequence is TGTGCCATCAGAGAGGGACTAGCGGGAGAGACCCAGTACTTC. Translation: CAIREGLAGETQYF.

V usage is TRBV27 and J usage is TRBJ2-3; weak D call: TRBD1 (6 bases). Trimming left V 6 bases short and J 5 bases short, with 9 bases between. Germline CDR1 reads MNHEY; CDR2 reads SMNVEV (reference sequence). The CDR3 contains 12 residues. This CDR3 reads CASSGQQDTQYF. CDR3 coding DNA: TGTGCCAGCAGCGGACAGCAAGATACGCAGTATTTT.

The chain recombines TRBV5-1 with TRBJ2-2; D remains unclear. The CDR3 has 13 residues. V was clipped by 4 bases and J by 7 bases, with 11 bases between them. The germline V gene encodes CDR1 SGHRS and CDR2 YFSETQ. This CDR3 reads CASSLLTVGELFF. CDR3 nucleotide sequence: TGCGCCAGCAGCCTACTTACCGTCGGGGAGCTGTTTTTT.

The rearrangement links TRBV4-1 to TRBJ2-1; no definite D call. CDR1 is MGHRA and CDR2 is YSYEKL in the germline V gene. V shed 1 base and J shed 0 bases, with 10 bases lying between them. The CDR3 is 16 amino acids. In DNA, the CDR3 is TGCGCCAGCAGCCAAGTGAGCCCGAGCTCCTACAATGAGCAGTTCTTC. Translation: CASSQVSPSSYNEQFF.

This clone was recorded a few times. The chain has TRBV29-1 and TRBJ1-4; 7 bases align to TRBD1. This CDR3 is built from 15 residues. From germline, CDR1 is SQVTM and CDR2 ANQGSEA. Trimming at V came to 6 bases and at J to 2 bases, leaving 9 bases not matched to a gene. The CDR3 region is CSVKAGGVTNEKLFF. The DNA for the CDR3 is TGCAGCGTCAAAGCAGGGGGAGTCACTAATGAAAAACTGTTTTTT.

V usage is TRBV5-1 and J usage is TRBJ2-7, with TRBD2 matching 11 bases. The V gene's germline CDR1 is SGHRS and CDR2 YFSETQ. The CDR3 consists of 15 residues. V lost 4 bases to trimming and J lost 2 bases; unmatched junction nucleotides: 5. The CDR3 sequence is CASSAGTSGPYEQYF. The CDR3 nucleotides are TGCGCCAGCAGCGCAGGGACTAGCGGACCCTACGAGCAGTACTTC.

The chain has TRBV7-9 and TRBJ2-4; 8 bases are a match to TRBD1. J lost 9 bases, V lost 5 bases, and 9 bases had no gene match. Germline assignment: CDR1 SEHNR and CDR2 FQNEAQ (reference sequence). The CDR3 extends over 14 amino acids. CDR3 coding DNA: TGTGCCAGCAGCCTTACCGGGACAGGTCCCATTCAGTACTTC. Encoded protein: CASSLTGTGPIQYF.

This clone was counted only a few times. This chain connects TRBV11-2 to TRBJ1-1; D remains ambiguous. Per the germline V gene, CDR1 is SGHAT and CDR2 is FQNNGV. V was pared by 1 base and J by 6 bases, with 15 bases between. The CDR3 loop spans 15 amino acids. This chain's CDR3 is CASSLGGGSQSEAFF. DNA of the CDR3: TGTGCCAGCAGCTTAGGGGGAGGGTCGCAATCTGAAGCTTTCTTT.

This chain connects TRBV29-1 to TRBJ2-6; D perhaps matches TRBD2 (6 bases). The germline V gene has CDR1 SQVTM and CDR2 ANQGSEA. V was clipped by 5 bases and J by 6 bases, with 29 bases between them. The CDR3 has 19 residues. The CDR3 coding sequence is TGCAGCGTTCTCTACCCCGGGACTCCAGTTGGTCTCGCGGCCAACGTCCTGACTTTC. Protein sequence: CSVLYPGTPVGLAANVLTF.

The J gene is TRBJ1-4, the V gene TRBV19; the match to TRBD1 covers 7 bases. With V trimmed by 4 bases and J by 7 bases, 0 bases remained unmatched. This CDR3 has 12 amino acids. Per the germline V gene, CDR1 is LNHDA and CDR2 is SQIVND (reference sequence). CDR3 amino acids: CASSNRGEKLFF. The CDR3 region has the DNA TGTGCCAGTAGTAACAGGGGTGAAAAACTGTTTTTT.

This chain uses TRBV19 with TRBJ2-4, with a weak D call TRBD1 (5 bases). Trimming took 1 base from V and 6 from J, leaving 13 bases between them. This CDR3 has 15 residues. Germline values: CDR1 LNHDA, CDR2 SQIVND (reference sequence). CDR3 sequence: CASSIAGGRGNIQYF. In DNA form, the CDR3 reads TGTGCCAGTAGTATAGCCGGCGGAAGGGGAAACATTCAGTACTTC.

This clone was counted a few times. The chain uses TRBV19 and TRBJ1-2; weak D call: TRBD1 (6 bases). Germline V gene lookup returns CDR1 LNHDA and CDR2 SQIVND (reference sequence). The CDR3 has 14 amino acids. The V and J ends lost 5 bases and 4 bases respectively, with 14 bases between them. The CDR3 DNA follows: TGTGCCAGTAGTTCCGACAGGCTTCTCTATGGCTACACCTTC. Its protein is CASSSDRLLYGYTF.

V is TRBV7-9 and J is TRBJ2-7, with D uncertain. From germline, CDR1 is SEHNR and CDR2 FQNEAQ (reference sequence). Trimming took off 5 bases at V and 3 bases at J, with 14 bases between the two ends. The CDR3 contains 14 residues. The CDR3 reads CASSESGVIYEQYF. DNA for the CDR3: TGTGCCAGCAGCGAGTCAGGTGTGATCTACGAGCAGTACTTC.

The gene calls are TRBV5-1 and TRBJ2-7, with 10 bases fitting TRBD2. From germline, CDR1 is SGHRS and CDR2 YFSETQ. CDR3 size: 19 residues. V shed 2 bases, J shed 0 bases, and the junction held 14 bases outside the gene matches. The CDR3 loop is CASSFHRGLADDYSYEQYF. The CDR3 bases are TGCGCCAGCAGCTTTCACCGCGGACTAGCGGACGACTACTCCTACGAGCAGTACTTC.

J is TRBJ2-3 and V is TRBV11-2, with D unresolved. Trimming cost V 1 base and J 0 bases, with 8 bases left between them. The V gene's germline CDR1 is SGHAT and CDR2 FQNNGV. CDR3 length equals 15 residues. The CDR3 DNA reads as TGTGCCAGCAGCTTAGTAGACGGGAGCACAGATACGCAGTATTTT. Translating gives CASSLVDGSTDTQYF.

The chain employs TRBV7-3 and TRBJ2-2, with D unresolved. The germline gives CDR1 SGHTA, CDR2 FQGTGA. Between the trimmed V and J ends, which lost 6 bases and 3 bases, there was a span of 11 bases. This CDR3 comprises 14 residues. The CDR3, as DNA: TGTGCCAGCAGGACAAGAGCCGACACCGGGGAGCTGTTTTTT. This codes for CASRTRADTGELFF. Supplemented by reference TRBV7-3 and TRBJ2-2, the full variable domain reads GAGVSQTPSNKVTEKGKYVELRCDPISGHTALYWYRQSLGQGPEFLIYFQGTGAADDSGLPNDRFFAVRPEGSVSTLKIQRTERGDSAVYLCASRTRADTGELFFGEGSRLTVL.

V usage is TRBV30 and J usage is TRBJ1-1; D perhaps matches TRBD1 (6 bases). Deletions cut 4 bases from V and 1 base from J, with 19 bases between. Per the germline V gene, CDR1 is GTSNPN and CDR2 is SVGIG (reference sequence). The CDR3 spans 16 residues. The DNA for the CDR3 is TGTGCCTGGACAACAGGGATCTCAAAAGCGAACACTGAAGCTTTCTTT. Its protein product is CAWTTGISKANTEAFF.

The rearrangement uses TRBV19 and TRBJ2-7, with TRBD2 as a possible D gene (7 bases). CDR3 length: 16 residues. Germline CDR1 LNHDA, CDR2 SQIVND (reference sequence). V lost 6 bases and J 6 bases, leaving 24 bases between the germline ends. Written as DNA, the CDR3 is TGTGCCAGTAGCCAGACCTTGCTCCGGGGAGGGGGCGAGCAGTACTTC. Protein sequence: CASSQTLLRGGGEQYF.

This clone was seen only once. The gene calls are TRBV5-5 and TRBJ2-7, with D maybe TRBD2 (5 bases). V was pared by 6 bases and J by 2 bases, with 15 bases between. This CDR3 is built from 14 residues. Germline-derived CDR1 and CDR2 are SGHKS and YYEKEE (reference sequence). CDR3 residues: CASIALGGAYEQYF. For the CDR3, the DNA is TGTGCCAGCATCGCCCTTGGAGGTGCCTACGAGCAGTACTTC.

This clone has only one observation. The chain links TRBV28 to TRBJ2-5; weak D call: TRBD1 (5 bases). V was cut by 5 bases and J by 7 bases, with 14 bases left in between. Germline V lookup: CDR1 MDHEN, CDR2 SYDVKM. This CDR3 spans 13 amino acids. CDR3 residues: CASSIDSPGTQYF. For the CDR3, the DNA is TGTGCCAGCAGTATTGACAGCCCTGGGACCCAGTACTTC.

The V gene is TRBV10-3, the J gene TRBJ2-2; possible D gene TRBD2, 7 bases. CDR3 size: 16 residues. The V and J ends lost 6 bases and 1 base respectively, with 15 bases between them. Per germline, CDR1 ENHRY and CDR2 SYGVKD. CDR3 loop: CAISPGGGQNTGELFF. As DNA, the CDR3 is TGTGCCATCAGCCCCGGCGGGGGCCAGAACACCGGGGAGCTGTTTTTT.

The chain is built from TRBV9 and TRBJ2-7, with 8 bases aligning to TRBD1. V lost 2 bases and J lost 12; bases outside the gene matches: 13. The CDR3 consists of 14 residues. Germline V gene sequence: CDR1 SGDLS, CDR2 YYNGEE. CDR3 bases: TGTGCCAGCAGCGTTGTTAGCGGACAGGGATCTCTGTACTTC. The encoded protein is CASSVVSGQGSLYF.

The CDR3 loop reads CASTPDRGSNYGYTF. CDR3 DNA sequence: TGTGCCAGCACCCCTGACAGGGGTTCTAACTATGGCTACACCTTC. The chain couples TRBV6-6 to TRBJ1-2, with 8 positions matching TRBD1. There are 15 residues in the CDR3. V shed 7 bases and J 0 bases; nucleotides not matched to a gene: 7. Germline V lookup: CDR1 MNHNY, CDR2 SVGAGI (reference sequence).

The chain is built from TRBV2 and TRBJ2-5; 7 bases are shared with TRBD1. The J call may not be correct, given that the DNA end is closer to TRBJ2-7. The CDR3 sequence is 16 residues long. Germline-derived CDR1 and CDR2 are SNHLY and FYNNEI. CDR3 protein: CASSEAGGWLVDEQYF. The DNA for the CDR3 is TGTGCCAGCAGTGAAGCAGGGGGCTGGTTGGTGGACGAGCAGTACTTC.